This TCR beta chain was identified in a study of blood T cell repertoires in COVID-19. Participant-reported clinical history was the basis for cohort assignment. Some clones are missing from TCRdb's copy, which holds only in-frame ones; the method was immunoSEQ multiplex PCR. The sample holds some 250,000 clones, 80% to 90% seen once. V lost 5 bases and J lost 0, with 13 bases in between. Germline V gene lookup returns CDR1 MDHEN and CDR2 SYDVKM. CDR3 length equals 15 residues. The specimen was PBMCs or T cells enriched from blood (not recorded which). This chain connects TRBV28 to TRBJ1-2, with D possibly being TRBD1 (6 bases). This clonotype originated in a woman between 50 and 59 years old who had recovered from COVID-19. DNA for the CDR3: TGTGCCAGCAGTCCCCGGACAGAAGCTAACTATGGCTACACCTTC. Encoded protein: CASSPRTEANYGYTF.